This TCR beta chain was recorded in a study of blood T cell repertoires in COVID-19. Repertoires were generated with immunoSEQ multiplex PCR, while TCRdb's copy carries only in-frame clones and drops some. The data hold about 42,000 clones, with nearly 90% observed a single time. Sequencing was performed on peripheral blood. This clonotype originated in a man aged 50 to 60 with active COVID-19.

CDR3 loop: CASSLEPRPSGANVLTF. The DNA of the CDR3 is TGTGCCAGCAGCTTGGAGCCGCGGCCCTCTGGGGCCAACGTCCTGACTTTC. The chain has TRBV5-4 and TRBJ2-6, with D unresolved. The CDR3 has 17 amino acids. V dropped 0 bases and J dropped 0 bases, with 10 bases sitting between them. Germline values: CDR1 SGHNT, CDR2 YYREEE (reference sequence).